A single sample is the source of the 28 T cell receptor beta chains below, sequenced in a study of cytomegalovirus exposure and HLA in healthy donors. The study ran its PCR with 60 Vbeta and 13 Jbeta primers. The data were produced by immunoSEQ multiplex PCR, yet TCRdb's version contains in-frame clones alone and is incomplete. The specimen's table records around 150,000 clones. The specimen was PBMCs. The receptors here all came from a man aged 35 to 55 in good health and CMV-seronegative.

The genes are TRBV6-5 and TRBJ1-2; possibly TRBD1 for D (6 bases). In germline, CDR1 is MNHEY, CDR2 SVGAGI. The CDR3 spans 13 residues. The V gene lost 5 bases and the J gene lost 4 bases, with 11 bases spanning the gap. In DNA, the CDR3 is TGTGCCAGCAGTCGGGACACTTCCTATGGCTACACCTTC. Residues: CASSRDTSYGYTF.

The chain uses TRBV5-4 and TRBJ1-6; 9 bases match TRBD1. The length of the CDR3 is 16 residues. With V trimmed by 5 bases and J by 7 bases, 10 bases remained unmatched. Per the germline V gene, CDR1 is SGHNT and CDR2 is YYREEE (reference sequence). This chain's CDR3 is CASSPGSGTGNSPLHF. In nucleotides, the CDR3 is TGTGCCAGCAGTCCAGGGTCCGGGACAGGGAATTCACCCCTCCACTTT.

The chain joins TRBV13 to TRBJ2-2; 8 nucleotides agree with TRBD2. The CDR3 has 21 residues. CDR1 and CDR2 (germline): PRHDT, FYEKMQ (reference sequence). Trimming took 1 base from V and 3 from J; bases not matched to a gene: 19. The CDR3 nucleotides are TGTGCCAGCAGCTTAGAGTCCCGGTTTACAGCGGGGGTTCTTGACACCGGGGAGCTGTTTTTT. This gives the protein CASSLESRFTAGVLDTGELFF.

This chain links TRBV7-2 with TRBJ1-1; the D gene is possibly TRBD1 (6 bases). Germline CDR1 is SGHTA and CDR2 is FQGNSA. Trimming left V 4 bases short and J 4 bases short, with 13 bases between. This CDR3 contains 14 residues. CDR3 bases: TGTGCCAGCAGCTCTCAACAGGGCTCCACTGAAGCTTTCTTT. Translation gives CASSSQQGSTEAFF.

V is TRBV2 and J is TRBJ1-2, with 9 bases fitting TRBD1. The CDR3 has 12 residues. V was clipped by 4 bases and J by 8 bases; unmatched bases: 2. Germline values: CDR1 SNHLY, CDR2 FYNNEI. DNA for the CDR3: TGTGCCAGCAGTGTGGACAGGGGAGGCTACACCTTC. It yields the protein CASSVDRGGYTF.

This rearrangement joins TRBV2 to TRBJ1-1, with 8 nucleotides matching TRBD1. CDR1 is SNHLY and CDR2 is FYNNEI in the germline V gene. V trimming: 7 bases; J trimming: 4 bases; junction bases outside the gene matches: 8. The CDR3 is 14 residues long. CDR3 region: CASTADRVSTEAFF. DNA for the CDR3: TGTGCCAGCACCGCGGACAGGGTGAGCACTGAAGCTTTCTTT. The entire variable domain, with the rest obtained from reference TRBV2 and TRBJ1-1, is as follows: EPEVTQTPSHQVTQMGQEVILRCVPISNHLYFYWYRQILGQKVEFLVSFYNNEISEKSEIFDDQFSVERPDGSNFTLKIRSTKLEDSAMYFCASTADRVSTEAFFGQGTRLTVV.

The chain uses TRBV10-3 and TRBJ1-2, with D possibly being TRBD1 (5 bases). This CDR3 is built from 12 residues. Between the trimmed V and J ends, which lost 10 bases and 3 bases, there was a span of 12 bases. From germline, CDR1 is ENHRY and CDR2 SYGVKD. The CDR3 coding sequence is TGTGCCACCTCGGGAGGGGACTATGGCTACACCTTC. This encodes CATSGGDYGYTF.

The J gene is TRBJ2-2, the V gene TRBV7-8; D perhaps matches TRBD1 (6 bases). This CDR3 is built from 14 residues. Trimming took 8 bases from V and 6 from J, leaving 16 bases between them. The germline V gene has CDR1 SGHVS and CDR2 FQNEAQ. The chain's CDR3 is CASGRTGFSGELFF. In DNA, the CDR3 is TGTGCCAGCGGGCGTACAGGGTTTTCCGGGGAGCTGTTTTTT.

The gene calls are TRBV19 and TRBJ2-2; D is perhaps TRBD2 (5 bases). The CDR3 is 14 residues long. The germline V gene has CDR1 LNHDA and CDR2 SQIVND (reference sequence). Trimming removed 0 bases at V and 7 bases at J, with 9 bases between. Here the CDR3 DNA reads TGTGCCAGTAGTATAGACCCAGGAGGCGGGGAGCTGTTTTTT. Protein: CASSIDPGGGELFF.

This CDR3 is CASSLVGGADGEQFF. In DNA form, the CDR3 reads TGCGCCAGCAGCTTGGTCGGTGGGGCGGACGGTGAGCAGTTCTTC. The rearrangement uses TRBV5-1 and TRBJ2-1, with a tentative D call TRBD1 (5 bases). The germline V and J ends were trimmed by 0 bases and 9 bases, with 16 bases remaining between them. CDR1 and CDR2 (germline): SGHRS, YFSETQ. The CDR3 spans 15 residues.

The chain recombines TRBV5-4 with TRBJ2-3; D is undetermined. The CDR3 is 15 residues long. CDR1 is SGHNT and CDR2 is YYREEE in the germline V gene (reference sequence). V was cut by 0 bases and J by 0 bases, with 8 bases left in between. This CDR3 reads CASSLGRRSTDTQYF. The CDR3 DNA reads TGTGCCAGCAGCTTGGGGAGACGCAGCACAGATACGCAGTATTTT.

V gene TRBV5-1 combines with J gene TRBJ2-3; D uncertain. This CDR3 comprises 13 residues. Per the germline V gene, CDR1 is SGHRS and CDR2 is YFSETQ. V dropped 7 bases and J dropped 2 bases, with 11 bases sitting between them. CDR3 in DNA: TGCGCCAGCCGCCCCCGGGTCACAGATACGCAGTATTTT. This codes for CASRPRVTDTQYF. Filled out from reference TRBV5-1 and TRBJ2-3, the complete variable domain reads KAGVTQTPRYLIKTRGQQVTLSCSPISGHRSVSWYQQTPGQGLQFLFEYFSETQRNKGNFPGRFSGRQFSNSRSEMNVSTLELGDSALYLCASRPRVTDTQYFGPGTRLTVL.

V gene TRBV5-4 combines with J gene TRBJ2-7, with D tentatively TRBD2 (5 bases). Trimming shortened V by 2 bases and J by 0 bases, and 6 bases separated the two germline ends. The CDR3 has 13 amino acids. In germline, CDR1 is SGHNT, CDR2 YYREEE (reference sequence). The CDR3 region is CASSFRGSYEQYF. The CDR3 DNA reads TGTGCCAGCAGCTTCCGGGGCTCCTACGAGCAGTACTTC.

The V and J genes are TRBV12-5 and TRBJ2-2; perhaps TRBD2 as D (7 bases). CDR3 size: 14 residues. The V gene's germline CDR1 is LGHNT and CDR2 FRNRAP. With 1 base removed from V and 6 bases from J, the gap between germline ends came to 9 bases. CDR3 in amino acids: CASGLDGGPGELFF. CDR3 in DNA: TGTGCTAGTGGTTTGGACGGGGGGCCCGGGGAGCTGTTTTTT. Looking up the rest from reference TRBV12-5 and TRBJ2-2 gives the full variable domain: DARVTQTPRHKVTEMGQEVTMRCQPILGHNTVFWYRQTMMQGLELLAYFRNRAPLDDSGMPKDRFSAEMPDATLATLKIQPSEPRDSAVYFCASGLDGGPGELFFGEGSRLTVL.

This sequence joins TRBV4-3 and TRBJ2-1, with TRBD2 identical over 14 bases. Germline V gene lookup returns CDR1 LGHNA and CDR2 YSLEER. The V segment lost 0 bases and the J segment 12 bases; nucleotides outside the gene matches: 13. The CDR3 has 18 residues. The CDR3 DNA follows: TGCGCCAGCAGCCAAGATTGGACTAGCGGGGGGTCAACTAAAGTGCAGTTCTTC. Protein sequence: CASSQDWTSGGSTKVQFF.

On this clone itself: The identical CDR3 is also encoded by other nucleotide sequences in the sample. This rearrangement joins TRBV2 to TRBJ2-3; 7 positions agree with TRBD1. Germline CDR1 reads SNHLY; CDR2 reads FYNNEI. After removal of 1 base from V and 3 bases from J, the junction contained 10 bases not matched to a gene. The CDR3 runs to 17 residues. DNA for the CDR3: TGTGCCAGCAGTGAAGGAGGGGACAGAGAACAAACAGATACGCAGTATTTT. The encoded protein is CASSEGGDREQTDTQYF.

The chain combines TRBV5-4 with TRBJ1-1, with 11 bases identical to TRBD1. The CDR3 totals 15 residues. V was pared by 3 bases and J by 2 bases, with 3 bases of the junction left unmatched. Germline loops: CDR1 SGHNT, CDR2 YYREEE (reference sequence). The CDR3 sequence: CASSWDRGFNTEAFF. CDR3 bases: TGTGCCAGCAGCTGGGACAGGGGGTTTAACACTGAAGCTTTCTTT.

The rearrangement joins TRBV5-5 to TRBJ2-7, with D perhaps TRBD1 (5 bases). This CDR3 has 16 residues. Germline assignment: CDR1 SGHKS and CDR2 YYEKEE (reference sequence). The V end was cut by 0 bases, the J end by 0 bases, with 13 bases between. The CDR3, as DNA: TGTGCCAGCAGCTTGGGAAGACAGATGGGCTCCTACGAGCAGTACTTC. Translation gives CASSLGRQMGSYEQYF.

J is TRBJ2-1 and V is TRBV5-4; D may be TRBD1 (6 bases). The germline V gene encodes CDR1 SGHNT and CDR2 YYREEE (reference sequence). V dropped 2 bases and J dropped 4 bases, with 13 bases sitting between them. The CDR3 loop spans 15 amino acids. The CDR3: CASSFTTGSYNEQFF. The DNA for the CDR3 is TGTGCCAGCAGCTTTACGACAGGTTCTTACAATGAGCAGTTCTTC.

The chain couples TRBV7-2 to TRBJ2-5; 10 bases fit TRBD2. The J call is doubtful: the DNA matches TRBJ2-7 better. Per germline, CDR1 SGHTA and CDR2 FQGNSA. The CDR3 loop spans 15 amino acids. The chain's CDR3 is CASSRGLAVGYEQYF. The CDR3 DNA follows: TGTGCCAGCAGCCGAGGACTAGCGGTTGGCTACGAGCAGTACTTC.

This rearrangement joins TRBV10-3 to TRBJ2-3; 12 bases agree with TRBD2. J was trimmed by 1 base and V by 3 bases; bases with no gene match: 2. In germline, CDR1 is ENHRY, CDR2 SYGVKD. CDR3 length: 16 amino acids. The CDR3 loop reads CAISDLAGGRTDTQYF. The DNA for the CDR3 is TGTGCCATCAGTGATCTAGCGGGGGGGCGCACAGATACGCAGTATTTT.

This chain connects TRBV5-4 to TRBJ1-3; possible D gene TRBD1, 5 bases. CDR3 size: 13 residues. The V gene lost 1 base and the J gene lost 3 bases, with 5 bases spanning the gap. Germline CDR1 reads SGHNT; CDR2 reads YYREEE (reference sequence). The CDR3 protein is CASSLTGGNTIYF. The CDR3 DNA reads TGTGCCAGCAGCTTGACAGGTGGAAACACCATATATTTT.

This chain uses TRBV12-5 with TRBJ2-1; the match to TRBD2 covers 14 bases. V was pared by 1 base and J by 6 bases, with 5 bases of the junction left unmatched. CDR3 length: 17 amino acids. In germline, CDR1 is LGHNT, CDR2 FRNRAP. CDR3 sequence: CASGLGTSGGPRNEQFF. CDR3 in DNA: TGTGCTAGTGGTTTGGGGACTAGCGGGGGGCCCCGCAATGAGCAGTTCTTC.

The V call is TRBV4-3, the J call TRBJ1-5; D is perhaps TRBD1 (6 bases). Germline V gives CDR1 LGHNA, CDR2 YSLEER. V shed 3 bases and J shed 7 bases, with 10 bases lying between them. The CDR3 runs to 13 residues. The CDR3 sequence: CASSQMQGQPQHF. CDR3 in DNA: TGCGCCAGCAGCCAGATGCAGGGGCAGCCCCAGCATTTT.

CDR3: CASSFSLSSGANVLTF. CDR3 coding DNA: TGTGCCAGCAGCTTCAGTCTCAGCTCTGGGGCCAACGTCCTGACTTTC. V gene TRBV5-6 combines with J gene TRBJ2-6; D ambiguous. The V gene's germline CDR1 is SGHDT and CDR2 YYEEEE. V shed 2 bases and J shed 0 bases, with 9 bases lying between them. This CDR3 is 16 amino acids long.

The rearrangement uses TRBV10-3 and TRBJ2-3; TRBD2 is a possible D gene (5 bases). V lost 8 bases and J lost 5, with 17 bases in between. The CDR3 loop spans 14 amino acids. Germline V gene data show CDR1 as ENHRY and CDR2 as SYGVKD. The CDR3 loop is CAISFGESGDTQYF. The CDR3 DNA follows: TGTGCCATCTCGTTTGGGGAGTCCGGAGATACGCAGTATTTT.

The rearrangement joins TRBV19 to TRBJ2-1, with 10 bases matching TRBD2. The CDR3 sequence is 17 residues long. Germline lookup yields CDR1 LNHDA and CDR2 SQIVND (reference sequence). V shed 7 bases, J shed 2 bases, and the junction held 11 bases outside the gene matches. The DNA of the CDR3 is TGTGCCAGTAAGGAGCGGGGGGGCGTTGGACCCTACAATGAGCAGTTCTTC. Its protein is CASKERGGVGPYNEQFF.

The chain carries TRBV28 and TRBJ1-4, with D perhaps TRBD1 (5 bases). Trimming took 5 bases from V and 9 from J, leaving 16 bases between them. Looked up from germline, CDR1 is MDHEN and CDR2 is SYDVKM. The CDR3 spans 14 residues. In DNA form, the CDR3 reads TGTGCCAGCAGTCCCGGGACTGCACCGAAAAAACTGTTTTTT. Protein sequence: CASSPGTAPKKLFF.